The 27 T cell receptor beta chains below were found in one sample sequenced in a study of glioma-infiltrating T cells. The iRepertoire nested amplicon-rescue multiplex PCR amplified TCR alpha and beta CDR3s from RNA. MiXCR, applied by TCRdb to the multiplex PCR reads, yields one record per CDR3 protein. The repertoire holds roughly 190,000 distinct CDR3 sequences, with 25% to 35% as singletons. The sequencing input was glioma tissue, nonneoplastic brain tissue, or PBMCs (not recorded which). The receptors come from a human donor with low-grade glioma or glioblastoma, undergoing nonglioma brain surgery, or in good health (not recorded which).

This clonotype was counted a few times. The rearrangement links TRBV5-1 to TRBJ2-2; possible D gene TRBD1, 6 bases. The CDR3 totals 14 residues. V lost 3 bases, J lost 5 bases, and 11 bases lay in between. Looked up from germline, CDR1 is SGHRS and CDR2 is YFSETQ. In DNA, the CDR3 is TGCGCCAGCAGCTCTGGACAGTTAACCGGGGAGCTGTTTTTT. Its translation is CASSSGQLTGELFF. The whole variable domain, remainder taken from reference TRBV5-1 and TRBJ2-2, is KAGVTQTPRYLIKTRGQQVTLSCSPISGHRSVSWYQQTPGQGLQFLFEYFSETQRNKGNFPGRFSGRQFSNSRSEMNVSTLELGDSALYLCASSSGQLTGELFFGEGSRLTVL.

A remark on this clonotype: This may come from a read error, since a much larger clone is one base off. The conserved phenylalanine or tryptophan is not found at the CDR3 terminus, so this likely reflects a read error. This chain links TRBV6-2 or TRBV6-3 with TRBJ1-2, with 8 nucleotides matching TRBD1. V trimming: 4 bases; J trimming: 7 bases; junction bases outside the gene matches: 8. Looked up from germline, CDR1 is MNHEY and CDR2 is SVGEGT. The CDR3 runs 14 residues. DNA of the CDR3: TGTGCCAGCAGTTTACAGGGGGGAGGAGGTGGCTACACCCTC. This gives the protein CASSLQGGGGGYTL.

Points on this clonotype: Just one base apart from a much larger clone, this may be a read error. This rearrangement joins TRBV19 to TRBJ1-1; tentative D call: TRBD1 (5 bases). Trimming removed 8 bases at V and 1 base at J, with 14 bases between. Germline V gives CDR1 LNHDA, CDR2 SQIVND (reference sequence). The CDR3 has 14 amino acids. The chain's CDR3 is CASLPMGQNTEAFF. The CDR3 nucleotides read TGTGCCAGTCTTCCCATGGGGCAGAACACTGAAGCTTTCTTT.

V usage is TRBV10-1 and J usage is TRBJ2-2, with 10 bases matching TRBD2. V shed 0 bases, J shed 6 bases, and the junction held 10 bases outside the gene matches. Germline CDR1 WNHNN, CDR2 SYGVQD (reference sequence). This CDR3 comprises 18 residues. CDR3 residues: CASSESGSLAGVPGELFF. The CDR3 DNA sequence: TGCGCCAGCAGTGAGTCAGGTAGCCTAGCGGGAGTTCCCGGGGAGCTGTTTTTT.

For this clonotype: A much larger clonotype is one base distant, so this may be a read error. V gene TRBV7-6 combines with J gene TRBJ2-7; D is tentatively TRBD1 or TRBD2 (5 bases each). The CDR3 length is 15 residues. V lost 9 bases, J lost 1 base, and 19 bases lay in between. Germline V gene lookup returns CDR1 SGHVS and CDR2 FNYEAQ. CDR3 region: CARSPRGDTSYEQYF. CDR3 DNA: TGTGCCAGAAGCCCGAGGGGTGACACTTCCTACGAGCAGTACTTC.

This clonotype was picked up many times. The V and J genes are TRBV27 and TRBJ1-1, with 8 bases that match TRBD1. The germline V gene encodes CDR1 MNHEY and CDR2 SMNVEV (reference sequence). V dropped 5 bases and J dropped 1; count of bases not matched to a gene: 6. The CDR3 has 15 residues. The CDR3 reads CASSPRQGRNTEAFF. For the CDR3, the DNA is TGTGCCAGCAGTCCACGACAGGGGCGGAACACTGAAGCTTTCTTT.

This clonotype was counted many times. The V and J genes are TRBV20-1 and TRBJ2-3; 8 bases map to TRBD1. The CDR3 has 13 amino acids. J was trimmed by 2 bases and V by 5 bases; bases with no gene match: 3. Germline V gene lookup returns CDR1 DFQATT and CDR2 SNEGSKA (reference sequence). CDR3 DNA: TGCAGTGCTGACAGGGGAGACACAGATACGCAGTATTTT. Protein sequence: CSADRGDTDTQYF.

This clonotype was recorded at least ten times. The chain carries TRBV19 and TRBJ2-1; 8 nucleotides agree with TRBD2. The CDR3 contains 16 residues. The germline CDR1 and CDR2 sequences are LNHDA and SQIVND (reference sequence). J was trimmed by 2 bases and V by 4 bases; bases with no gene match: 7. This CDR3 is CASSTAGRAPYNEQFF. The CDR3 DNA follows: TGTGCCAGTAGTACAGCCGGGAGGGCCCCCTACAATGAGCAGTTCTTC.

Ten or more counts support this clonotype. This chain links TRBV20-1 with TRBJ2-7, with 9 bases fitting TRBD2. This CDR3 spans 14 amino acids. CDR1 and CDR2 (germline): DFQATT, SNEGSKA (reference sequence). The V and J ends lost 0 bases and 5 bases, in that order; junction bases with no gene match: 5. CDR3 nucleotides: TGCAGTGCTAGAGATTCTGGCGGGAGGGACGAGCAGTACTTC. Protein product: CSARDSGGRDEQYF.

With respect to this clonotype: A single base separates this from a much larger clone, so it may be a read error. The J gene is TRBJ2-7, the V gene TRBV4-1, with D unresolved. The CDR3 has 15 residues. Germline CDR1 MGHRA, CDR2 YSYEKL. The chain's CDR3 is CASSQILGASYQQYF. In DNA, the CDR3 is TGCGCCAGCAGCCAGATCCTAGGCGCTTCCTACCAGCAGTACTTC.

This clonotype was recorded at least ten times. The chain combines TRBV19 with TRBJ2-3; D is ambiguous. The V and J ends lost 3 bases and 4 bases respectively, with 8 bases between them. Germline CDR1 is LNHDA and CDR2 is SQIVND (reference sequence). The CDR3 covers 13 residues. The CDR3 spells CASSIFGSDTQYF. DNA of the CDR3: TGTGCCAGTAGTATTTTCGGTTCAGATACGCAGTATTTT.

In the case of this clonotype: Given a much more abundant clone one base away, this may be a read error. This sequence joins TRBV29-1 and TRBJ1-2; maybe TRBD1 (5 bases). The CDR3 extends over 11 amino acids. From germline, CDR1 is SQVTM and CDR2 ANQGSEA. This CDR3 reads CRVEDIGHGAF. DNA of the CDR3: TGCAGAGTTGAAGATATTGGACACGGCGCCTTC.

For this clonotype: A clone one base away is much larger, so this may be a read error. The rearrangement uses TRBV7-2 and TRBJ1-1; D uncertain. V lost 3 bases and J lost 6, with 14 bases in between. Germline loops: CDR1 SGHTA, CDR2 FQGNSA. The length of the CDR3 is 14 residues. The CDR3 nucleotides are TGTGCCAGCAGCTTGGCGTCCAGGACTGCTGAAGCTTTCTTT. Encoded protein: CASSLASRTAEAFF.

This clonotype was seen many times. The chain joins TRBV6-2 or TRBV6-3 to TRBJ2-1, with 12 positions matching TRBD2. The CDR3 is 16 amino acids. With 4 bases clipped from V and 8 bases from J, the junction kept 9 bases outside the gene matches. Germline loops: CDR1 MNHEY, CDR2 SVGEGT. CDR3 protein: CASSLTSGRIKDEQFF. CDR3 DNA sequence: TGTGCCAGCAGTTTGACTAGCGGGAGAATCAAAGATGAGCAGTTCTTC.

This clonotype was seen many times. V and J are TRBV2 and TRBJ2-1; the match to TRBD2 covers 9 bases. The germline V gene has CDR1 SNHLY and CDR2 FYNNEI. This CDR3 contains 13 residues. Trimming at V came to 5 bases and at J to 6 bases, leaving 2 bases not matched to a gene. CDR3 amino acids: CASSRGRANEQFF. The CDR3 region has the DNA TGTGCCAGCAGTCGCGGGAGGGCCAATGAGCAGTTCTTC.

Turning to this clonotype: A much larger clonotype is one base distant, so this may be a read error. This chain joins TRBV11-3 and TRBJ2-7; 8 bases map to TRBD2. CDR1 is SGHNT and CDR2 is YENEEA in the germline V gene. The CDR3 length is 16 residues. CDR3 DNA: TGTGCCAGCAGCCCACTAGCGGAGCCTAACATTTACGAGCAGTCCTTC. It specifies CASSPLAEPNIYEQSF.

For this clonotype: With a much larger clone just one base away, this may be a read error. The CDR3 region is CASTQEASGYEQYF. The DNA for the CDR3 is TGTGCCAGCACCCAGGAGGCTAGCGGATACGAGCAGTACTTC. The V gene is TRBV2, the J gene TRBJ2-7, with 7 bases lining up with TRBD2. Germline values: CDR1 SNHLY, CDR2 FYNNEI. J was trimmed by 4 bases and V by 7 bases; bases with no gene match: 10. The CDR3 runs to 14 residues. Full variable domain (remainder filled in from reference TRBV2 and TRBJ2-7): EPEVTQTPSHQVTQMGQEVILRCVPISNHLYFYWYRQILGQKVEFLVSFYNNEISEKSEIFDDQFSVERPDGSNFTLKIRSTKLEDSAMYFCASTQEASGYEQYFGPGTRLTVT.

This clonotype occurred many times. The CDR3 sequence: CASSPGPGTNQPQHF. The CDR3 nucleotides read TGCGCCAGCAGCCCCGGACCAGGCACTAATCAGCCCCAGCATTTT. The genes are TRBV4-1 and TRBJ1-5; no clear D gene. The CDR3 totals 15 residues. The germline CDR1 and CDR2 sequences are MGHRA and YSYEKL. V was trimmed by 4 bases and J by 4 bases, leaving 14 bases between them.

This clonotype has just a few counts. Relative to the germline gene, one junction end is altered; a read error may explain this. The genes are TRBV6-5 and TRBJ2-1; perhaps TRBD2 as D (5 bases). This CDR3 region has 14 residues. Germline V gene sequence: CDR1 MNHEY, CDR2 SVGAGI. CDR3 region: CAISVSDSYNEQFF. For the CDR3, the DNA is TGTGCCATCAGTGTTAGCGACTCCTACAATGAGCAGTTCTTC.

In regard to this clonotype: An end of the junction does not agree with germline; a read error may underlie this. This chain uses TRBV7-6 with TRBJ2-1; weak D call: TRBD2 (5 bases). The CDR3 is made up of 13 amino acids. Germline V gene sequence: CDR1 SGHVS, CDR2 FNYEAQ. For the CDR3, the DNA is TGCGCCAGCAGCCAAGAGGACTTACAACCGCAGTTCTTC. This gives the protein CASSQEDLQPQFF.

DNA of the CDR3: TGTGCCAGCAGCCAAGAATCAGGTCGACAGGGTAATTCACCCCTCCACTTT. Translating it yields CASSQESGRQGNSPLHF. The chain is built from TRBV14 and TRBJ1-6; 7 bases agree with TRBD1. V dropped 0 bases and J dropped 6; count of bases not matched to a gene: 8. Germline V gene sequence: CDR1 SGHDN, CDR2 FVKESK. CDR3 size: 17 residues.

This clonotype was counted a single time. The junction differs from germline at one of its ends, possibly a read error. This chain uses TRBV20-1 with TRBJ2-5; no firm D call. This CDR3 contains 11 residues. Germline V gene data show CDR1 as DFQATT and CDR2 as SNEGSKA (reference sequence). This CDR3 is CSAKSQENQYF. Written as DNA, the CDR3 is TGCAGTGCTAAATCACAAGAGAACCAGTACTTC.

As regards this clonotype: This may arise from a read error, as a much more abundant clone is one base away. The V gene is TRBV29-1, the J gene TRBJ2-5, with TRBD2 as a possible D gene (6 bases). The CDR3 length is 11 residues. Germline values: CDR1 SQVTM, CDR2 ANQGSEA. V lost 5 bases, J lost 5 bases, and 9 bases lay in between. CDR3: CSVKSGETQYF. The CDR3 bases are TGCAGCGTTAAAAGCGGGGAGACCCAGTACTTC.

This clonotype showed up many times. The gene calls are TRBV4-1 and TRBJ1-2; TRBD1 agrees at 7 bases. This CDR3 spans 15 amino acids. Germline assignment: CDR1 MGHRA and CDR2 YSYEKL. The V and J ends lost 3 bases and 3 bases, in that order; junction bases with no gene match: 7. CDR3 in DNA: TGCGCCAGCAGCCACACGACAGGGAGCGACTATGGCTACACCTTC. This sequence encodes CASSHTTGSDYGYTF.

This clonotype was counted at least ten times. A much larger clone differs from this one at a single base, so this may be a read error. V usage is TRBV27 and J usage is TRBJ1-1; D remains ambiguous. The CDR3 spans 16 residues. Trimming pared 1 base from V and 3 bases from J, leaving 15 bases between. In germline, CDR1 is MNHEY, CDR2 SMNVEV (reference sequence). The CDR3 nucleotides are TGTGCCAGCAGTTTATTTGGGCCAGGCTTATACACTGAAGCTTTCTTT. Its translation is CASSLFGPGLYTEAFF.

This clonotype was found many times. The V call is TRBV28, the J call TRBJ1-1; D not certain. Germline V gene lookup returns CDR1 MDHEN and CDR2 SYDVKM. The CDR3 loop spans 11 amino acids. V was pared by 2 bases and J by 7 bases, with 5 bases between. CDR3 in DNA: TGTGCCAGCAGTTTAAGCCGTGAAGCTTTCTTT. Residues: CASSLSREAFF.

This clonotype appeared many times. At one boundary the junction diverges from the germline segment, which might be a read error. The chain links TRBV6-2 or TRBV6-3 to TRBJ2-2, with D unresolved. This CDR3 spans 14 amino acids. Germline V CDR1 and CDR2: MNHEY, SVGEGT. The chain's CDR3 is CASTYPPDTGELFF. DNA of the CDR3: TGTGCCAGCACTTACCCCCCGGACACCGGGGAGCTGTTTTTT.